The table lists the clone carrying this T cell receptor beta chain with a count of one. V was pared by 7 bases and J by 6 bases, with 8 bases of the junction left unmatched. Germline V gene lookup returns CDR1 LGHNA and CDR2 YNFKEQ. The CDR3 loop spans 15 amino acids. The sample comes from a study of cytotoxic CD8 clonotypes in ibrutinib-treated CLL. Libraries were prepared by immunoSEQ multiplex PCR; TCRdb keeps only in-frame clonotypes and omits some of them. The sample records 15,000 to 20,000 clones, 81% being singletons. The TCR comes from a human donor with chronic lymphocytic leukemia. This chain uses TRBV4-2 with TRBJ1-4; 10 positions agree with TRBD1. The source was PBMCs, collected before ibrutinib treatment. CDR3 coding DNA: TGTGCCAGCAAGCACCTCGGGACAGGGGATGAAAAACTGTTTTTT. Protein: CASKHLGTGDEKLFF.